The TCR beta chain described here comes from a study of blood T cells in healthy people across ages. The overall study: In model experiments, template switching was able to capture about one barcoded beta molecule for every two T cells that were present.

Germline CDR1 is MNHNY and CDR2 is SVGAGI (reference sequence). The CDR3 runs to 11 residues. V shed 8 bases and J shed 3 bases, with 8 bases lying between them. Isolation per sample recovered at least 7 million PBMCs. Total RNA extraction produced at least 5.5 micrograms (per sample) for the study. Sample-barcoded 5' priming and a J-beta primer mix drove a second PCR of roughly 7 to 11 cycles. Every sample gave at least 2.5 million paired-end reads containing CDR3. TCRdb reanalysed the 5' RACE reads using MiXCR and keeps one entry per CDR3 protein. Of roughly 1.4 million distinct CDR3 sequences in the sample, around 55% were seen once.

The sequence was obtained from a man aged 18-30 years in good health. The sequencing sample was made of blood. The chain carries TRBV6-6 and TRBJ2-7; no reliable D call. The CDR3 region is CASFAGYEQYF. The DNA of the CDR3 is TGTGCCAGCTTTGCAGGCTACGAGCAGTACTTC.